Listed below are T cell receptor beta chains from one sample, sequenced in a study of T cell responses to AZD1222 COVID-19 vaccine. TCRdb's table, derived via immunoSEQ multiplex PCR, lists solely in-frame clones and lacks some. This sample yields 200,000 or so clones, of which roughly 92% are seen a single time; more than 9% belongs to the top ten. The sequencing used peripheral blood, collected on day 0 of AZD1222 vaccination. The receptors stem from an adult in good health. The CDR3 runs from the conserved cysteine through the conserved F or W. A D gene is named only where the DNA matches it firmly. The size entry is marked missing in some rows and otherwise reads once, few, many or a size class.

D gene,CDR3 length,V gene,clone size,J gene,CDR3 protein,CDR3 DNA
.,15,TRBV27,once,TRBJ2-1,CASSLLTGIYNEQFF,TGTGCCAGCAGTTTATTAACAGGGATCTACAATGAGCAGTTCTTC
.,13,TRBV30,.,TRBJ2-3,CAWTVTGTDTQYF,TGTGCCTGGACTGTGACTGGCACAGATACGCAGTATTTT
TRBD1,14,TRBV11-2,.,TRBJ1-1,CASSFRDRNTEAFF,TGTGCCAGCAGCTTCCGGGACAGGAACACTGAAGCTTTCTTT
.,13,TRBV5-4,.,TRBJ2-2,CASSLRGRGELFF,TGTGCCAGCAGCTTGAGGGGACGCGGGGAGCTGTTTTTT
TRBD2,14,TRBV28,.,TRBJ2-2,CASSARLASGELFF,TGTGCCAGCAGTGCCCGACTAGCGTCCGGGGAGCTGTTTTTT
.,12,TRBV10-3,.,TRBJ1-1,CAISETNTEAFF,TGTGCCATCAGTGAAACCAACACTGAAGCTTTCTTT
.,15,TRBV3-1/TRBV3-2,.,TRBJ1-3,CASSPRGGDGNTIYF,TGTGCCAGCAGCCCCCGGGGGGGGGATGGAAACACCATATATTTT
TRBD2,16,TRBV10-1,.,TRBJ2-1,CASSEYTSGSHNEQFF,TGCGCCAGCAGTGAGTACACTAGCGGGAGCCACAATGAGCAGTTCTTC
.,13,TRBV30,once,TRBJ1-1,CAWSVGGLTEAFF,TGTGCCTGGAGTGTAGGGGGGCTCACCGAAGCTTTCTTT
.,13,TRBV6-5,.,TRBJ1-1,CASVIHRQTEAFF,TGTGCCAGCGTTATCCACAGGCAAACTGAAGCTTTCTTT
.,15,TRBV9,once,TRBJ1-5,CASSDNRDINQPQHF,TGTGCCAGCAGCGATAACCGGGACATCAATCAGCCCCAGCATTTT
TRBD1,15,TRBV9,.,TRBJ1-2,CASSPRTGQGEGYTF,TGTGCCAGCAGCCCAAGAACGGGACAGGGGGAAGGCTACACCTTC
.,15,TRBV4-1,.,TRBJ1-2,CASSHQTGDNYGYTF,TGCGCCAGCAGCCACCAGACGGGAGATAACTATGGCTACACCTTC
TRBD2,16,TRBV3-1/TRBV3-2,.,TRBJ2-5,CASSSWTSGGQETQYF,TGTGCCAGCAGCTCCTGGACTAGCGGGGGACAAGAGACCCAGTACTTC
TRBD2,15,TRBV5-4,few,TRBJ2-1,CASSPGTSGSYEQFF,TGTGCCAGCAGCCCCGGGACTAGCGGGAGTTATGAGCAGTTCTTC
.,14,TRBV28,.,TRBJ1-2,CASTLDPRHSGYTF,TGTGCCAGCACCTTAGATCCCCGACACTCTGGCTACACCTTC
TRBD1,14,TRBV14,.,TRBJ1-2,CASSLGTESYGYTF,TGTGCCAGCAGCCTTGGGACAGAGAGCTATGGCTACACCTTC
.,15,TRBV2,once,TRBJ2-2,CASRPGPTAAGELFF,TGTGCCAGCCGCCCAGGGCCTACAGCCGCCGGGGAGCTGTTTTTT
TRBD1,14,TRBV7-9,few,TRBJ1-1,CASSEGQVLTEAFF,TGTGCCAGCAGCGAGGGACAGGTTTTGACTGAAGCTTTCTTT
.,12,TRBV28,.,TRBJ1-1,CASSLEVTEAFF,TGTGCCAGCAGCCTGGAGGTAACTGAAGCTTTCTTT
.,13,TRBV28,.,TRBJ1-6,CASSSQGGSPLHF,TGTGCCAGCAGTTCACAAGGGGGTTCACCCCTCCACTTT
.,15,TRBV10-1,.,TRBJ1-3,CASKGGLSGGNTIYF,TGCGCCAGCAAGGGGGGACTTTCTGGTGGAAACACCATATATTTT
.,14,TRBV7-2,.,TRBJ2-7,CASSLSSGDYEQYF,TGTGCCAGCAGCTTAAGTAGCGGAGACTACGAGCAGTACTTC
.,13,TRBV29-1,.,TRBJ1-2,CSVSGEGRYGYTF,TGCAGCGTTTCGGGAGAGGGGAGATACGGCTACACCTTC
.,12,TRBV21-1,.,TRBJ1-2,CASSKAGYGYTF,TGTGCCAGCAGCAAAGCAGGCTATGGCTACACCTTC
.,12,TRBV18,.,TRBJ2-3,CASSPPQGTQYF,TGTGCCAGCTCACCACCCCAGGGGACGCAGTATTTT
.,13,TRBV7-8,.,TRBJ1-5,CASSLQGPQPQHF,TGTGCCAGCAGCCTCCAGGGGCCTCAGCCCCAGCATTTT
TRBD1,14,TRBV19,.,TRBJ1-1,CASVYTGVNTEAFF,TGTGCCAGTGTGTACACAGGGGTGAACACTGAAGCTTTCTTT
.,15,TRBV11-2,few,TRBJ1-3,CASSSTARSGNTIYF,TGTGCCAGCAGCTCCACGGCCCGCTCTGGAAACACCATATATTTT
.,15,TRBV9,.,TRBJ1-6,CASSVEGGYNSPLHF,TGTGCCAGCAGCGTAGAAGGGGGCTATAATTCACCCCTCCACTTT
.,15,TRBV5-1,.,TRBJ1-1,CASRLDVGLYTEAFF,TGCGCCAGCCGATTGGATGTGGGGCTGTACACTGAAGCTTTCTTT